These 32 T cell receptor beta chains were sequenced from one sample in a study of T cells in tumors after PD-1 blockade. Produced via immunoSEQ multiplex PCR; TCRdb's table is partial and in-frame only. This sample has tens of thousands of clones, with roughly 84% found just once. The input for sequencing was PBMCs, taken before anti-PD-1 therapy. The source is a human donor with advanced basal cell or squamous cell carcinoma (not recorded which).

The chain employs TRBV2 and TRBJ2-5; 7 bases fit TRBD1. Trimming took 10 bases from V and 3 from J; bases not matched to a gene: 8. The CDR3 length is 13 residues. CDR1 and CDR2 (germline): SNHLY, FYNNEI. CDR3 sequence: CAIGRDREETQYF. The CDR3 coding sequence is TGTGCCATCGGCCGGGACAGAGAAGAGACCCAGTACTTC.

The chain joins TRBV19 to TRBJ1-1; D call uncertain. In germline, CDR1 is LNHDA, CDR2 SQIVND (reference sequence). V was clipped by 3 bases and J by 5 bases, with 13 bases between them. This CDR3 has 14 amino acids. The CDR3 DNA follows: TGTGCCAGTAGTATCCCGTATGGGCCAACTGAAGCTTTCTTT. Its translation: CASSIPYGPTEAFF.

The chain is built from TRBV29-1 and TRBJ2-7; D is unresolved. This CDR3 is 12 amino acids long. In germline, CDR1 is SQVTM, CDR2 ANQGSEA. V was shortened by 6 bases and J by 5 bases, with 14 bases between the two germline ends. The CDR3 DNA follows: TGCAGCGTATCCCGGCAGGCGCACGAGCAGTACTTC. This codes for CSVSRQAHEQYF.

The rearrangement links TRBV6-5 to TRBJ1-5, with TRBD1 as a possible D gene (6 bases). Germline V gene lookup returns CDR1 MNHEY and CDR2 SVGAGI. The CDR3 length is 15 residues. Trimming cost V 7 bases and J 2 bases, with 15 bases left between them. CDR3 amino acids: CASTEGVRGNQPQHF. The CDR3 nucleotides are TGTGCCAGCACCGAGGGGGTTCGTGGCAATCAGCCCCAGCATTTT.

The chain employs TRBV28 and TRBJ1-2; 7 bases fit TRBD1. Unmatched junction bases numbered 20, after V lost 6 bases and J lost 4 bases. Looked up from germline, CDR1 is MDHEN and CDR2 is SYDVKM. The CDR3 has 18 residues. The CDR3 reads CASSPNGRGQWFGYGYTF. CDR3 nucleotide sequence: TGTGCCAGCAGCCCAAACGGGCGGGGACAGTGGTTCGGCTATGGCTACACCTTC.

The chain employs TRBV28 and TRBJ1-2; 7 bases line up with TRBD1. Per germline, CDR1 MDHEN and CDR2 SYDVKM. The CDR3 spans 16 residues. Germline trimming cut 7 bases from V and 1 base from J; bases unmatched to any gene: 12. CDR3: CASTAEGARHNYGYTF. CDR3 coding DNA: TGTGCCAGCACCGCAGAGGGGGCGAGACATAACTATGGCTACACCTTC.

V and J are TRBV5-4 and TRBJ2-6; D tentatively fits TRBD1 or TRBD2 (5 bases each). Trimming cost V 0 bases and J 4 bases, with 8 bases left between them. The CDR3 contains 15 residues. CDR1 and CDR2 from the germline V gene are SGHNT and YYREEE (reference sequence). CDR3 DNA sequence: TGTGCCAGCAGCTTGGCCGGGGCAGGGGCCAACGTCCTGACTTTC. It is translated as CASSLAGAGANVLTF.

The chain has TRBV19 and TRBJ1-4; 9 bases line up with TRBD1. The germline V gene encodes CDR1 LNHDA and CDR2 SQIVND (reference sequence). Germline trimming cut 5 bases from V and 6 bases from J; bases unmatched to any gene: 4. The CDR3 is made up of 14 amino acids. The CDR3 reads CASSATGGDEKLFF. CDR3 coding DNA: TGTGCCAGTAGTGCTACAGGGGGCGATGAAAAACTGTTTTTT.

The chain joins TRBV28 to TRBJ2-3; D gene ambiguous. CDR3 size: 15 residues. Germline-derived CDR1 and CDR2 are MDHEN and SYDVKM. V was cut by 5 bases and J by 3 bases, with 15 bases left in between. CDR3 sequence (DNA): TGTGCCAGCAGTCAGACACAAGACGGGACAGATACGCAGTATTTT. Residues: CASSQTQDGTDTQYF. The variable domain in full, with the rest retrieved from reference TRBV28 and TRBJ2-3, is DVKVTQSSRYLVKRTGEKVFLECVQDMDHENMFWYRQDPGLGLRLIYFSYDVKMKEKGDIPEGYSVSREKKERFSLILESASTNQTSMYLCASSQTQDGTDTQYFGPGTRLTVL.

The chain recombines TRBV6-5 with TRBJ1-1; D is unresolved. The CDR3 is 13 amino acids. V was pared by 7 bases and J by 1 base, with 10 bases between. Germline CDR1 MNHEY, CDR2 SVGAGI. The CDR3 bases are TGTGCCAGCACCCGGACGGGGAACACTGAAGCTTTCTTT. This sequence encodes CASTRTGNTEAFF.

V usage is TRBV18 and J usage is TRBJ2-6, with D tentatively TRBD1 or TRBD2 (5 bases each). The V and J ends lost 2 bases and 0 bases respectively, with 11 bases between them. The length of the CDR3 is 17 residues. Germline-derived CDR1 and CDR2 are KGHSH and LQKENI. CDR3 in amino acids: CASSPGAGGSGANVLTF. DNA of the CDR3: TGTGCCAGCTCACCAGGGGCAGGAGGCTCTGGGGCCAACGTCCTGACTTTC.

This chain joins TRBV5-1 and TRBJ1-1, with 7 positions matching TRBD1. V was pared by 5 bases and J by 0 bases, with 10 bases of the junction left unmatched. CDR1 is SGHRS, CDR2 YFSETQ, per germline. This CDR3 spans 16 amino acids. CDR3 loop: CASREGTVLMNTEAFF. The CDR3 region has the DNA TGCGCCAGCAGGGAGGGGACAGTGCTCATGAACACTGAAGCTTTCTTT.

The rearrangement joins TRBV9 to TRBJ1-2, with 10 bases identical to TRBD1. This CDR3 region has 15 residues. V was pared by 4 bases and J by 6 bases, with 9 bases of the junction left unmatched. Germline CDR1 and CDR2: SGDLS and YYNGEE. The CDR3 nucleotides are TGTGCCAGCAGCCATTGGGGACAGGGGAGCGATGGCTACACCTTC. It is translated as CASSHWGQGSDGYTF.

The chain employs TRBV7-8 and TRBJ2-7; D unresolved. The length of the CDR3 is 13 residues. Per the germline V gene, CDR1 is SGHVS and CDR2 is FQNEAQ. V lost 3 bases and J lost 7, with 13 bases in between. The CDR3 DNA is TGTGCCAGCAGCTTGGGGAAGACGCGGGAGCAGTACTTC. The encoded protein is CASSLGKTREQYF. Combining the CDR3 with reference TRBV7-8 and TRBJ2-7 gives the whole variable domain GAGVSQSPRYKVAKRGQDVALRCDPISGHVSLFWYQQALGQGPEFLTYFQNEAQLDKSGLPSDRFFAERPEGSVSTLKIQRTQQEDSAVYLCASSLGKTREQYFGPGTRLTVT.

The J gene is TRBJ1-2, the V gene TRBV6-6; the match to TRBD1 covers 7 bases. Germline V gene sequence: CDR1 MNHNY, CDR2 SVGAGI (reference sequence). Germline trimming cut 6 bases from V and 4 bases from J; bases unmatched to any gene: 14. CDR3 length: 16 amino acids. Here the CDR3 DNA reads TGTGCCAGCAGCCGACGTACAGGGGCCGGTTTCTATGGCTACACCTTC. Translation: CASSRRTGAGFYGYTF.

The chain couples TRBV15 to TRBJ2-2, with D unclear. The germline CDR1 and CDR2 sequences are LNHNV and YYDKDF (reference sequence). V lost 0 bases and J lost 6, with 8 bases in between. The CDR3 totals 14 residues. For the CDR3, the DNA is TGTGCCACCAGCAGAGATGGGCACGCCGGGGAGCTGTTTTTT. Its protein is CATSRDGHAGELFF.

V usage is TRBV29-1 and J usage is TRBJ2-7; tentatively, D is TRBD1 (7 bases). Germline CDR1 and CDR2: SQVTM and ANQGSEA. CDR3 length equals 14 residues. The V gene lost 7 bases and the J gene lost 2 bases, with 18 bases spanning the gap. As DNA, the CDR3 is TGCAGCGCCGGAGGGTGGCAGGGGGCCTACGAGCAGTACTTC. As protein: CSAGGWQGAYEQYF.

The V and J genes are TRBV19 and TRBJ2-5, with TRBD2 matching 8 bases. The CDR3 sequence is 14 residues long. CDR1 is LNHDA, CDR2 SQIVND, per germline (reference sequence). V shed 5 bases, J shed 5 bases, and the junction held 7 bases outside the gene matches. Written as DNA, the CDR3 is TGTGCCAGTAGTCGTCCTGGACTAGCCGAGACCCAGTACTTC. It translates to CASSRPGLAETQYF. Based on the CDR3 plus reference TRBV19 and TRBJ2-5, the full variable domain is DGGITQSPKYLFRKEGQNVTLSCEQNLNHDAMYWYRQDPGQGLRLIYYSQIVNDFQKGDIAEGYSVSREKKESFPLTVTSAQKNPTAFYLCASSRPGLAETQYFGPGTRLLVL.

CDR3 region: CASTLDPLGETQYF. Written as DNA, the CDR3 is TGTGCCAGCACTTTGGACCCGCTCGGGGAGACCCAGTACTTC. The chain combines TRBV9 with TRBJ2-5; D ambiguous. Trimming cost V 6 bases and J 5 bases, with 17 bases left between them. The CDR3 sequence is 14 residues long. Germline CDR1 SGDLS, CDR2 YYNGEE.

The sample holds one count of this clone. The V call is TRBV11-3, the J call TRBJ2-6; D not certain. Germline CDR1 reads SGHNT; CDR2 reads YENEEA. The CDR3 loop spans 17 amino acids. The V end was cut by 5 bases, the J end by 0 bases, with 14 bases between. CDR3 sequence (DNA): TGTGCCAGCAGCCGCACGTCGGGCCTCTCTGGGGCCAACGTCCTGACTTTC. Its protein is CASSRTSGLSGANVLTF.

The chain carries TRBV19 and TRBJ2-1; TRBD2 matches at 9 bases. Per the germline V gene, CDR1 is LNHDA and CDR2 is SQIVND (reference sequence). V lost 4 bases to trimming and J lost 5 bases; unmatched junction nucleotides: 6. This CDR3 spans 15 amino acids. The CDR3 here is CASSNPSGANNEQFF. CDR3 DNA: TGTGCCAGTAGTAACCCTAGCGGGGCAAACAATGAGCAGTTCTTC.

The rearrangement uses TRBV2 and TRBJ2-1, with 9 bases lining up with TRBD2. Per germline, CDR1 SNHLY and CDR2 FYNNEI. The CDR3 is 15 amino acids. V shed 6 bases and J 7 bases; nucleotides not matched to a gene: 10. The CDR3 sequence: CASRTSGLISNEQFF. The CDR3 DNA is TGTGCCAGCAGAACTAGCGGGTTGATCAGTAATGAGCAGTTCTTC.

The V and J genes are TRBV2 and TRBJ1-1; 11 bases align to TRBD1. Germline CDR1 reads SNHLY; CDR2 reads FYNNEI. V dropped 2 bases and J dropped 5; count of bases not matched to a gene: 4. The CDR3 consists of 15 residues. The CDR3 sequence: CASSELGQGETEAFF. The CDR3 region has the DNA TGTGCCAGCAGTGAACTGGGACAGGGGGAAACTGAAGCTTTCTTT. Full variable domain (outside the CDR3, taken from reference TRBV2 and TRBJ1-1): EPEVTQTPSHQVTQMGQEVILRCVPISNHLYFYWYRQILGQKVEFLVSFYNNEISEKSEIFDDQFSVERPDGSNFTLKIRSTKLEDSAMYFCASSELGQGETEAFFGQGTRLTVV.

This clone was seen a single time. The chain has TRBV18 and TRBJ2-3; D may be TRBD1 (5 bases). This CDR3 comprises 15 residues. The ends were cut back, 3 bases at V and 2 bases at J, with 12 bases in the middle. The germline CDR1 and CDR2 sequences are KGHSH and LQKENI. The CDR3 DNA sequence: TGTGCCAGCTCACCGGGGCAGGGTTTCACAGATACGCAGTATTTT. Translation: CASSPGQGFTDTQYF.

This clone was seen a few times. The V and J genes are TRBV2 and TRBJ1-1; 10 nucleotides line up with TRBD1. Losses at the gene ends were 5 bases for V and 1 base for J; bases not matched to a gene: 4. The length of the CDR3 is 15 residues. The germline CDR1 and CDR2 sequences are SNHLY and FYNNEI. The CDR3 spells CASSQDRGGNTEAFF. Here the CDR3 DNA reads TGTGCCAGCAGTCAGGACAGGGGGGGGAACACTGAAGCTTTCTTT. Supplemented by reference TRBV2 and TRBJ1-1, the full variable domain reads EPEVTQTPSHQVTQMGQEVILRCVPISNHLYFYWYRQILGQKVEFLVSFYNNEISEKSEIFDDQFSVERPDGSNFTLKIRSTKLEDSAMYFCASSQDRGGNTEAFFGQGTRLTVV.

The V and J genes are TRBV3-1 (or the pseudogene TRBV3-2) and TRBJ2-1, with 8 bases fitting TRBD2. Losses at the gene ends were 4 bases for V and 4 bases for J; bases not matched to a gene: 3. Germline V gene sequence: CDR1 LGHDT, CDR2 YNNKEL (reference sequence). The CDR3 totals 14 residues. The CDR3 sequence: CASSPGREYNEQFF. The CDR3 bases are TGTGCCAGCAGCCCCGGGAGGGAGTACAATGAGCAGTTCTTC.

The V gene is TRBV6-5, the J gene TRBJ2-5; D remains ambiguous. This CDR3 is 12 amino acids long. V lost 2 bases and J 7 bases, leaving 8 bases between the germline ends. Germline CDR1 and CDR2: MNHEY and SVGAGI. The CDR3 here is CASSYPLGTQYF. The CDR3 DNA reads as TGTGCCAGCAGTTACCCCCTGGGGACCCAGTACTTC.

The J gene is TRBJ2-7, the V gene TRBV7-3; unclear D gene. V lost 4 bases, J lost 7 bases, and 14 bases lay in between. CDR3 length: 13 residues. Germline CDR1 and CDR2: SGHTA and FQGTGA. The CDR3 loop reads CASSSQIGAEQYF. In DNA, the CDR3 is TGTGCCAGCAGCTCCCAGATTGGTGCGGAGCAGTACTTC.

This chain connects TRBV7-6 to TRBJ2-2; 8 nucleotides match TRBD1. CDR1 and CDR2 from the germline V gene are SGHVS and FNYEAQ. V shed 5 bases and J 11 bases; nucleotides not matched to a gene: 13. CDR3 length equals 15 residues. The CDR3 protein is CASSLETGGFVELFF. In DNA, the CDR3 is TGTGCCAGCAGCCTAGAAACAGGGGGTTTTGTAGAGCTGTTTTTT.

In its sample, this clone was seen many times. The V gene is TRBV19, the J gene TRBJ1-1; TRBD1 aligns across 7 bases. The CDR3 is 13 residues long. V gave up 6 bases and J gave up 7 bases; unmatched junction bases: 8. Per the germline V gene, CDR1 is LNHDA and CDR2 is SQIVND (reference sequence). The CDR3 protein is CASRKGGVNEAFF. The DNA for the CDR3 is TGTGCCAGTAGAAAAGGGGGCGTAAATGAAGCTTTCTTT.

V usage is TRBV18 and J usage is TRBJ2-7, with a possible D match to TRBD1 (6 bases). From germline, CDR1 is KGHSH and CDR2 LQKENI. The CDR3 consists of 14 residues. The V end lost 3 bases, the J end lost 6 bases, and 15 bases lay between the germline ends. Written as DNA, the CDR3 is TGTGCCAGCTCACCGGACAGACATCAGGGCGAGCAGTACTTC. It is translated as CASSPDRHQGEQYF.

V usage is TRBV16 and J usage is TRBJ2-6, with D uncertain. The CDR3 is 15 residues long. Germline V gives CDR1 KGHSY, CDR2 FQNENV. Trimming removed 6 bases at V and 2 bases at J, with 11 bases between. The CDR3 nucleotides are TGTGCCAGCAGTCCCAATAGGGCTGGGGCCAACGTCCTGACTTTC. It codes for CASSPNRAGANVLTF.